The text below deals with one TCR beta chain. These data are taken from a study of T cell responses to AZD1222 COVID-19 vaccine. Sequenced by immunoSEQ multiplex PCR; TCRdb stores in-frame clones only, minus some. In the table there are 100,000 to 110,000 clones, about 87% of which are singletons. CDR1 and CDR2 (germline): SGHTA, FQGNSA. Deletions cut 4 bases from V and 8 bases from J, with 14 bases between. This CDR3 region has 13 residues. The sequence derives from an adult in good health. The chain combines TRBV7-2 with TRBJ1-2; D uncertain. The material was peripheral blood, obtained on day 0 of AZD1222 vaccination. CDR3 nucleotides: TGTGCCAGCAGCTCGATCGCCCTAGGAGGCTACACCTTC. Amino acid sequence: CASSSIALGGYTF.